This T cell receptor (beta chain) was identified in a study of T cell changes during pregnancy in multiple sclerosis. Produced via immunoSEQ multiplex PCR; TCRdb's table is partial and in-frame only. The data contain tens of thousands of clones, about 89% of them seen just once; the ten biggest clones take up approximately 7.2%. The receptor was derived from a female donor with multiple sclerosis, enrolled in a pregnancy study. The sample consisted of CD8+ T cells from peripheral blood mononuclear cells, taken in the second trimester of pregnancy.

This CDR3 reads CASTQSAAGNQPQHF. The CDR3 nucleotides read TGTGCCAGTACACAATCTGCTGCCGGCAATCAGCCCCAGCATTTT. The chain carries TRBV19 and TRBJ1-5, with D unclear. Germline-derived CDR1 and CDR2 are LNHDA and SQIVND (reference sequence). CDR3 length: 15 amino acids. Trimming took 7 bases from V and 2 from J, leaving 15 bases between them.